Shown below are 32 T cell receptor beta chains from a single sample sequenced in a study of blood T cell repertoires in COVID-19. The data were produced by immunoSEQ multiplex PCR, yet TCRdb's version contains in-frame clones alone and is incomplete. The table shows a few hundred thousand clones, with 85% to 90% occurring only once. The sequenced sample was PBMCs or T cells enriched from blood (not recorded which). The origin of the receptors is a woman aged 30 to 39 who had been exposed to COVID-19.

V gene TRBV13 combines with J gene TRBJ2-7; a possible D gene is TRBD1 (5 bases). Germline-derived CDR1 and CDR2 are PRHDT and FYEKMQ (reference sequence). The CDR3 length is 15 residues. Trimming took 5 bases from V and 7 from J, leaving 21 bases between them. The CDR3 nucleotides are TGTGCCAGCAGCGCAACAGGTTATAAACCTGGGGAGCAGTACTTC. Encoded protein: CASSATGYKPGEQYF.

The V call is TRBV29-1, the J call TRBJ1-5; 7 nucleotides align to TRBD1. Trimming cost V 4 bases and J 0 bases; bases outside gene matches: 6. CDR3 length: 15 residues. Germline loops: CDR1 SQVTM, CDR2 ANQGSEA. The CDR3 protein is CSVVCRGNSNQPQHF. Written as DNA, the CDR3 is TGCAGCGTTGTCTGCAGGGGGAATAGCAATCAGCCCCAGCATTTT.

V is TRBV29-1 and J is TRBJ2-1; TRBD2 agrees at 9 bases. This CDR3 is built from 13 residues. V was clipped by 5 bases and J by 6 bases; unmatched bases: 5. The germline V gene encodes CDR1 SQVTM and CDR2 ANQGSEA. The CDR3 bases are TGCAGCGTTTCAGCGGGAGGTCCCAATGAGCAGTTCTTC. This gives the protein CSVSAGGPNEQFF.

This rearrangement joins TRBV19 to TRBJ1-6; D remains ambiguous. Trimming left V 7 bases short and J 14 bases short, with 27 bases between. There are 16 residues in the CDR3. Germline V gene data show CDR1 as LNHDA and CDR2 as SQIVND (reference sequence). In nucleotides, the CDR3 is TGTGCCAGTAAGGCGATGGAGGGAAAGGGTACTTCGGCCCTCCACTTT. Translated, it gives CASKAMEGKGTSALHF.

The CDR3 region is CASSIVSANTGELFF. The CDR3 DNA reads as TGTGCCAGTAGTATAGTGTCGGCGAACACCGGGGAGCTGTTTTTT. V usage is TRBV19 and J usage is TRBJ2-2; D is unresolved. CDR3 size: 15 residues. V was pared by 1 base and J by 0 bases, with 6 bases between. Germline CDR1 reads LNHDA; CDR2 reads SQIVND (reference sequence).

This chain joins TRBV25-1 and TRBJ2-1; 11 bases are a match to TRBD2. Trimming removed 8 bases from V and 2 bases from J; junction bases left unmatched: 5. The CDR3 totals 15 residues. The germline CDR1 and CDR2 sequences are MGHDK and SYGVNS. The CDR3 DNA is TGTGCCAGCGAATTAGCGGGAGGGGCCTACAATGAGCAGTTCTTC. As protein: CASELAGGAYNEQFF.

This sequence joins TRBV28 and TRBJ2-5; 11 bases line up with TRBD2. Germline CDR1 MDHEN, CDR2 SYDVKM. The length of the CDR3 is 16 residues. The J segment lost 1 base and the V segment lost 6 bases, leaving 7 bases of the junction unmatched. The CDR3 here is CASRDGTSGAQETQYF. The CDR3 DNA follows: TGTGCCAGCAGGGACGGGACTAGCGGAGCCCAAGAGACCCAGTACTTC.

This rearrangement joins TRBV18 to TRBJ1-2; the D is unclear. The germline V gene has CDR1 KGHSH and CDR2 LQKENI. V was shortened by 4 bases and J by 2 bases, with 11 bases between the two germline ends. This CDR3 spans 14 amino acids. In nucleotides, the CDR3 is TGTGCCAGCTCACACAGTGGCGAGAACTATGGCTACACCTTC. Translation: CASSHSGENYGYTF.

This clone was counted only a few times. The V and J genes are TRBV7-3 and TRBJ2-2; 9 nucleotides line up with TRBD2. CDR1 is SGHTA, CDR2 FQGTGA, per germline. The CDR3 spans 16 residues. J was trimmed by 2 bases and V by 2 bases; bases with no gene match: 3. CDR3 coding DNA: TGTGCCAGCAGCTTATGGCTAGCGGGAAACACCGGGGAGCTGTTTTTT. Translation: CASSLWLAGNTGELFF.

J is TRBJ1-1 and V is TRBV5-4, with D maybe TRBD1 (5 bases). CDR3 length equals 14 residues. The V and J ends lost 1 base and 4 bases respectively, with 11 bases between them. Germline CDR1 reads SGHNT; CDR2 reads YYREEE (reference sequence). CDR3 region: CASSLQGSRTEAFF. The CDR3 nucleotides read TGTGCCAGCAGCTTGCAGGGTTCGCGCACTGAAGCTTTCTTT.

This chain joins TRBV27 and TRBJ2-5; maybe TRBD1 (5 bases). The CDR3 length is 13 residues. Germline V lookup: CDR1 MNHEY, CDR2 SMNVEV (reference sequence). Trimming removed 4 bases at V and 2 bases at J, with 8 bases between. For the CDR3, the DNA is TGTGCCAGCAGTTACAGGTATCAAGAGACCCAGTACTTC. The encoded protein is CASSYRYQETQYF.

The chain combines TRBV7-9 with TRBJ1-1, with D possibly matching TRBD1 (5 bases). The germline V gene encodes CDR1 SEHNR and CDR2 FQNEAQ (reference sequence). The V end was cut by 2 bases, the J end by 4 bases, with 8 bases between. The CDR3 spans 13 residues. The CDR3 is CASSLTGGTEAFF. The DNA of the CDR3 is TGTGCCAGCAGCTTAACCGGGGGCACTGAAGCTTTCTTT. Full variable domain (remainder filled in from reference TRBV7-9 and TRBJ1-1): DTGVSQNPRHKITKRGQNVTFRCDPISEHNRLYWYRQTLGQGPEFLTYFQNEAQLEKSRLLSDRFSAERPKGSFSTLEIQRTEQGDSAMYLCASSLTGGTEAFFGQGTRLTVV.

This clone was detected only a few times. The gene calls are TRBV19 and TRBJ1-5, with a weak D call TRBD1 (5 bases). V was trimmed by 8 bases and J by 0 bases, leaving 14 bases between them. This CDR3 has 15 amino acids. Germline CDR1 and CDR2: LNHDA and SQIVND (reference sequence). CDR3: CASALQGSSNQPQHF. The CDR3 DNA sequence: TGTGCCAGTGCACTCCAGGGAAGTAGCAATCAGCCCCAGCATTTT.

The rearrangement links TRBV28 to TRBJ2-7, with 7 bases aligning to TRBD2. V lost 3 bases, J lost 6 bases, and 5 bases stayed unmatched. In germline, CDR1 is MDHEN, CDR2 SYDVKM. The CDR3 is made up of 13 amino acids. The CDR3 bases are TGTGCCAGCAGTTTGGGGGGAGGGCCCGAGCAGTACTTC. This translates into CASSLGGGPEQYF.

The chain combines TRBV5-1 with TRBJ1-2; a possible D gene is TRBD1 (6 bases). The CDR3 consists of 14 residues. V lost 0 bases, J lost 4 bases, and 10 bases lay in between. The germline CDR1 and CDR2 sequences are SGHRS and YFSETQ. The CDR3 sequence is CASSLGGDTYGYTF. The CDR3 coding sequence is TGCGCCAGCAGCTTGGGAGGGGACACCTATGGCTACACCTTC.

CDR3 sequence reads: CASTLGGAGEQYF. CDR3 nucleotides: TGTGCCAGCACCCTAGGGGGGGCCGGGGAGCAGTACTTC. The chain combines TRBV28 with TRBJ2-7; possibly TRBD2 for D (7 bases). V lost 7 bases and J lost 7, with 17 bases in between. CDR3 size: 13 residues. Germline lookup yields CDR1 MDHEN and CDR2 SYDVKM.

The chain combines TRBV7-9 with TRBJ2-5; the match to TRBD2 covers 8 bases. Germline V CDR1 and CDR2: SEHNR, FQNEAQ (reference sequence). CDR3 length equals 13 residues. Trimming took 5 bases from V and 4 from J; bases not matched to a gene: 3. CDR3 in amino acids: CASSRRGGETQYF. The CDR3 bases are TGTGCCAGCAGCCGACGGGGGGGAGAGACCCAGTACTTC.

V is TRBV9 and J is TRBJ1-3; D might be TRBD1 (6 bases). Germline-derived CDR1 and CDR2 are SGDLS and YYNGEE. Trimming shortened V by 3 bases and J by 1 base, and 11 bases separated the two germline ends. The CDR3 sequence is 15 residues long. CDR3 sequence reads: CASSEGGLSGNTIYF. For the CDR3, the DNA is TGTGCCAGCAGCGAGGGGGGGTTGTCTGGAAACACCATATATTTT.

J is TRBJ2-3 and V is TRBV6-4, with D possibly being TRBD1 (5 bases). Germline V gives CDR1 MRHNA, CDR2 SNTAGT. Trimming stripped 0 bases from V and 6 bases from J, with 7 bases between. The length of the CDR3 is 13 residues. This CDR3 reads CASSDSKGDTQYF. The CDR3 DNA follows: TGTGCCAGCAGTGACTCGAAGGGGGATACGCAGTATTTT.

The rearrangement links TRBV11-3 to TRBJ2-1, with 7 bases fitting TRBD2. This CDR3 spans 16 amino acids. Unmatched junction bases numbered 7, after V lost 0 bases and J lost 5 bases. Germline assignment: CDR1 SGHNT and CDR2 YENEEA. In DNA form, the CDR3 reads TGTGCCAGCAGCTTAGATCAGCGGGGAGGCCACAATGAGCAGTTCTTC. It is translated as CASSLDQRGGHNEQFF.

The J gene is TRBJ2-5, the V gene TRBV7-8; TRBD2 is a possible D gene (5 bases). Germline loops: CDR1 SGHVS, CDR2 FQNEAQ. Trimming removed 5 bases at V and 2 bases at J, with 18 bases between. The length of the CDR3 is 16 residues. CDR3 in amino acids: CASSPPRWTSQETQYF. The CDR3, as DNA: TGTGCCAGCAGCCCTCCCCGATGGACTTCGCAAGAGACCCAGTACTTC.

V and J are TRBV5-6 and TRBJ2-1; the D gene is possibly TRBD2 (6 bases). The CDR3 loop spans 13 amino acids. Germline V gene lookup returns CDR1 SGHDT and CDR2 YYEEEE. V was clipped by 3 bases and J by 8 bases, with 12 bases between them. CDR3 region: CASSWGLSDEQFF. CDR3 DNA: TGTGCCAGCAGCTGGGGACTCTCGGATGAGCAGTTCTTC.

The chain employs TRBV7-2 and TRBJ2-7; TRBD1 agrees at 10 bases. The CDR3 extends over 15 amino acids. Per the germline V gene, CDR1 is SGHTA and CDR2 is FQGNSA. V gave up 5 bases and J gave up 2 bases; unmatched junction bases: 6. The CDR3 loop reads CASSALGQGPYEQYF. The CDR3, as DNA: TGTGCCAGCAGCGCGCTGGGACAGGGGCCCTACGAGCAGTACTTC.

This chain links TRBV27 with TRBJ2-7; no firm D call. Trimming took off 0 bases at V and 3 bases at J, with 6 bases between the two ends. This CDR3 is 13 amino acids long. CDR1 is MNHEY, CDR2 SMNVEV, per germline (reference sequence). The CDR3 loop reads CASSLSRHYEQYF. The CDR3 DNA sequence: TGTGCCAGCAGTTTATCCCGACACTACGAGCAGTACTTC.

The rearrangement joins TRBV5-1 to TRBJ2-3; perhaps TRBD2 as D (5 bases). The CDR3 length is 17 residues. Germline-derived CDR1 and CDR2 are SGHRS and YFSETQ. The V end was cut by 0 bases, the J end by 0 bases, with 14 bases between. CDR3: CASSLVSLASSTDTQYF. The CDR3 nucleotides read TGCGCCAGCAGCTTGGTGTCCTTAGCGTCTAGCACAGATACGCAGTATTTT.

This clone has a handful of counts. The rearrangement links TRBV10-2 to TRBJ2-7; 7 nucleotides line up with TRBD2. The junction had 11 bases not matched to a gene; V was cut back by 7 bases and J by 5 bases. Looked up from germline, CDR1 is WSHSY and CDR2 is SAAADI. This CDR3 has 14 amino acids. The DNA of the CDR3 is TGCGCCAGCACTCGAGTGGGAGGGCCCCACGAGCAGTACTTC. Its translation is CASTRVGGPHEQYF.

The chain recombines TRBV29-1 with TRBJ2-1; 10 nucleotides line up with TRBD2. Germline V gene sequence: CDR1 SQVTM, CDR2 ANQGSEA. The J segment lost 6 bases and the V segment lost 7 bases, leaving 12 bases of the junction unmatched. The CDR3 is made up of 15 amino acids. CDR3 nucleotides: TGCAGCGGGGAGGGAGGACTAGCGGCCCTCAATGAGCAGTTCTTC. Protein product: CSGEGGLAALNEQFF.

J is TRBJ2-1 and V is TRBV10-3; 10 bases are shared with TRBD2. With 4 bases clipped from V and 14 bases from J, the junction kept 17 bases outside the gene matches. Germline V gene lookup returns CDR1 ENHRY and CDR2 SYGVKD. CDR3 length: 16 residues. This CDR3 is CAISGGGLAGDFPEFF. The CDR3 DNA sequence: TGTGCCATCAGTGGGGGAGGGCTAGCGGGAGATTTCCCAGAGTTCTTC.

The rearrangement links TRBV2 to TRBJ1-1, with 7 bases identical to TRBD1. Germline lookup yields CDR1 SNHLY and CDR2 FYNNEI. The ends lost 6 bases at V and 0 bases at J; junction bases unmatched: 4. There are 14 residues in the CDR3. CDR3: CASRGDRMNTEAFF. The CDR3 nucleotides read TGTGCCAGCAGGGGGGACAGAATGAACACTGAAGCTTTCTTT.

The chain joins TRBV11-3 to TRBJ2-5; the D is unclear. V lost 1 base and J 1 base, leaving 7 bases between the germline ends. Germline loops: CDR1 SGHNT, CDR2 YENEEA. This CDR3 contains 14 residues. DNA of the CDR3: TGTGCCAGCAGCTTAGTTTCCAGCCAAGAGACCCAGTACTTC. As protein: CASSLVSSQETQYF.

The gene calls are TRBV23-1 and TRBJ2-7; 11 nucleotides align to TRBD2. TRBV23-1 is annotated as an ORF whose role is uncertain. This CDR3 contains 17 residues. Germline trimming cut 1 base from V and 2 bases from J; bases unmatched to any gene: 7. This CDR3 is CASSQFPSGRPPYEQYF. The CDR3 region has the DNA TGCGCCAGCAGTCAATTCCCTAGCGGGAGGCCCCCCTACGAGCAGTACTTC.

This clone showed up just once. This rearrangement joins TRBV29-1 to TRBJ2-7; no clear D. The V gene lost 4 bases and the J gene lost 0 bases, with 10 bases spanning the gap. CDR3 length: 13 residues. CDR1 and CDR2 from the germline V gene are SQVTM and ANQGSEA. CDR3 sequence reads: CSVVFAASYEQYF. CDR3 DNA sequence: TGCAGCGTTGTCTTCGCGGCCTCCTACGAGCAGTACTTC.